This T cell receptor (beta chain) was obtained from a study of neurological immune-mediated disorders. This clonotype was detected many times. TCRdb called the 5' RACE reads again in MiXCR, with one record for every CDR3 protein. The sample lists about 66,000 distinct CDR3 sequences; less than 5.5% were seen once. Germline values: CDR1 SNHLY, CDR2 FYNNEI. V was cut by 0 bases and J by 0 bases, with 9 bases left in between. The CDR3 runs to 16 residues. The source material was PBMCs. This sequence originates from a man aged 25 to 45 with multiple sclerosis. This chain links TRBV2 with TRBJ1-5, with D unclear. CDR3 residues: CASSEAAGYSNQPQHF. DNA of the CDR3: TGTGCCAGCAGTGAAGCCGCCGGCTATAGCAATCAGCCCCAGCATTTT.